This TCR beta chain comes out of a study of blood T cell repertoires in COVID-19 (dated by TCRdb to 2020 to 2021). In terms of the full investigation: Samples from collaborators originated in the United States, Italy and Spain and spanned both the acute and convalescent phases of COVID-19. The prospective study material was composed of cDNA or gDNA derived from T cells, B-cell-depleted T cells, or PBMCs. Deeply sampled blood TCRbeta repertoires from subjects exposed to, actively infected with, or recovered from COVID-19 were included in the dataset. A freely available public database, intended as a resource for researchers studying the immune response to SARS-CoV-2, is where the repertoires were released. Samples were obtained from the ongoing ImmuneRACE study (first 160 participants) and from over 1,000 subjects provided by 6 global collaborators. A de-identified subject ID, COVID-19 status, age in years and sex were almost always included in the sample metadata. Where available, HLA class I and class II types were obtained from metadata supplied by the sample provider rather than from assay-based typing. Study-wide findings and limitations: The amount of clinical and demographic metadata varied by source and participant and was provided uncurated.

CDR1 and CDR2 were assigned from the germline V gene as SGHDT and YYEEEE. Including cysteine and phenylalanine, the CDR3 has 11 amino acids. Only the CDR3 region is kept as DNA, spanning 33 bases read in frame from base 1. Trimming at the junction amounts to 0 bases on V and 8 bases on J, and the germline ends lie 5 bases apart. The immunoSEQ Assay, a bias-controlled multiplex PCR, was used to amplify TCRbeta CDR3 regions from genomic DNA. Concerning the study's data processing: The number of nucleated cells in each sample was estimated by amplification of reference gene primers within the assay. To quantify the absolute abundance of each unique TCRbeta CDR3 rearrangement, sequence reads were collapsed and filtered. For each sample, productive Simpson clonality was calculated by taking the square root of Simpson's diversity index across productive rearrangements. The source is immuneACCESS, and TCRdb retained only in-frame sequences with V and J called. Part of the clones is not carried over; for the studies checked, unresolved V genes explain less than half of this, and the remainder is unexplained. The DNA was the basis for D and trimming; V, J and clone size are from that table. For this sample there are more than 300,000 clones; roughly 90% appear just once. Just under 7.5% of the sample comes from the top ten.

Worth noting for this clone: Its antigen remains undetermined. It has no much larger one-base neighbor in the sample; base qualities were not kept.

One collaborating source in Seattle enrolled patients while the patients were actively infected and followed the patients over time throughout the course of disease. Each collaborating institution followed its own protocols to collect whole blood in K2EDTA tubes. Collaborator samples were shipped for TCRbeta analysis as frozen whole blood, isolated PBMCs, or DNA extracted from either sample type. The material sequenced was peripheral blood. Here the chain combines TRBV5-6 and TRBJ1-2, with TRBD1 tentatively as D gene (5 bases match). The sequence derives from a woman aged 70 to 79 with COVID-19, enrolled during active disease. The bases are TGTGCCAGCAGCTTGGGACAGGGCTACACCTTC. It translates as CASSLGQGYTF.